The present T cell receptor (beta chain) was sequenced within a study of blood T cell repertoires in COVID-19. About the study: Whether acute or convalescent, the COVID-19 samples came from the United States, Italy and Spain. T cells, B-cell-depleted T cells, or PBMCs provided the cDNA or gDNA that served as material.

Repertoires were generated with immunoSEQ multiplex PCR, while TCRdb's copy carries only in-frame clones and drops some. The sample lists under 200,000 clones; 85% to 90% were seen once. This CDR3 region has 15 residues. The germline V gene has CDR1 SGHDT and CDR2 YYEEEE. After removal of 4 bases from V and 8 bases from J, the junction contained 7 bases not matched to a gene. The chain recombines TRBV5-6 with TRBJ1-4; 11 bases agree with TRBD1. Sequencing was carried out using peripheral blood. The TCR originated in a woman aged 55-70 years with COVID-19, enrolled during active disease. The CDR3 nucleotides read TGTGCCAGCAGCCCCCTCGGGACAGGGGGAGAAAAACTGTTTTTT. Protein: CASSPLGTGGEKLFF.